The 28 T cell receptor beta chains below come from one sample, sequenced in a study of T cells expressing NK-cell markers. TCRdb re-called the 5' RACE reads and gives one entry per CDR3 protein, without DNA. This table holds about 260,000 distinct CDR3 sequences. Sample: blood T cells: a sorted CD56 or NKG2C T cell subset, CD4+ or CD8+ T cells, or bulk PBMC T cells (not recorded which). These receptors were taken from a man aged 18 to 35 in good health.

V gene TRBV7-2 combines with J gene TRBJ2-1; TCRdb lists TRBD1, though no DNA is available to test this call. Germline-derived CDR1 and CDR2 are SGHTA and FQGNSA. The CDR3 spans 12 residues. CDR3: CASSLDINEQFF.

The CDR3 loop is CASSPGQLAGKWNNEQFF. The chain joins TRBV5-1 to TRBJ2-1; with no DNA, the TCRdb D assignment of TRBD2 cannot be verified. This CDR3 contains 18 residues. Looked up from germline, CDR1 is SGHRS and CDR2 is YFSETQ.

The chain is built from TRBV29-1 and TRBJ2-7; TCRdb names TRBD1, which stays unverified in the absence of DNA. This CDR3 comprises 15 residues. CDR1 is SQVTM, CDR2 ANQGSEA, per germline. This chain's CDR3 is CSVDSGRGQSNEQYF.

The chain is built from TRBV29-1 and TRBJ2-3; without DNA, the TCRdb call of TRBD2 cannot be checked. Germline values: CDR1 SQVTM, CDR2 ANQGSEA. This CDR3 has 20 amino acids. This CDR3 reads CSVATLSGTSGRVNTDTQYF.

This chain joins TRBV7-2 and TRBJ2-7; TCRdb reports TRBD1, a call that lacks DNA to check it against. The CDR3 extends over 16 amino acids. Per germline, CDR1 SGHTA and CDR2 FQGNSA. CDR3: CASSAARQGVSYEQYF.

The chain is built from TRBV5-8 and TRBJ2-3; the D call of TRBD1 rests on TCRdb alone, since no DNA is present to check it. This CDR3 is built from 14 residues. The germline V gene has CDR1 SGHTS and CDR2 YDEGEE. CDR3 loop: CASRRRGDADTQYF.

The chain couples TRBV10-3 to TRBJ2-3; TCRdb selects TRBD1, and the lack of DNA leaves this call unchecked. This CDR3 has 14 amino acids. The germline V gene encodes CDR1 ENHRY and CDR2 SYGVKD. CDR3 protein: CAIRGTASWDTQYF.

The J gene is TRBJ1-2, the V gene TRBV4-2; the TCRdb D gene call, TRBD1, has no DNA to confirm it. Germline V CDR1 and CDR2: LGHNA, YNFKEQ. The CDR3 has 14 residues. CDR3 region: CASSQDPGRDGYTF.

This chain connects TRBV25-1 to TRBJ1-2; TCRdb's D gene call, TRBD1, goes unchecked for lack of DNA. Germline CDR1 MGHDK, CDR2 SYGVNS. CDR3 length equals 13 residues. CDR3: CASTGGGSYGYTF.

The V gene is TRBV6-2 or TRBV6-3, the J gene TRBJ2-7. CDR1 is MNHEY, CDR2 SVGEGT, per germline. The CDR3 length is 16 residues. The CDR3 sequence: CASSYSIQAESYEQYF.

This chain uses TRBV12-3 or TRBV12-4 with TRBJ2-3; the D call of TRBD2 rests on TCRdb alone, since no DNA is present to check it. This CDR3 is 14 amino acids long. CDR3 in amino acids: CASSWSGRGDTQYF.

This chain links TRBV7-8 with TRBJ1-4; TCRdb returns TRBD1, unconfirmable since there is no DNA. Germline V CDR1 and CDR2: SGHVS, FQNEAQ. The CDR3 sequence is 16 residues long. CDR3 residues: CASTLSRGKRSEKLFF.

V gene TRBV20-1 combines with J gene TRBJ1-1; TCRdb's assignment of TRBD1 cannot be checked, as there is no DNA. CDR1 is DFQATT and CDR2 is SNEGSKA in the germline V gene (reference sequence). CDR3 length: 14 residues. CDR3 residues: CSANGQGMNTEAFF.

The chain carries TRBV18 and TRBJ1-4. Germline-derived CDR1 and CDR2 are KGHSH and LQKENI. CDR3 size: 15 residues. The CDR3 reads CASSPNQGTNEKLFF.

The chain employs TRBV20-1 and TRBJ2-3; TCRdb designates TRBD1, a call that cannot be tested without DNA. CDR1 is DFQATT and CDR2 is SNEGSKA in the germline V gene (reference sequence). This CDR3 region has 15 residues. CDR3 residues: CSATGTDGSTDTQYF.

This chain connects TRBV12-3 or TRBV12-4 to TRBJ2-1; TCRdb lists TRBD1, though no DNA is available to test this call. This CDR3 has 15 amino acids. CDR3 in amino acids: CASSWVGTYYNEQFF.

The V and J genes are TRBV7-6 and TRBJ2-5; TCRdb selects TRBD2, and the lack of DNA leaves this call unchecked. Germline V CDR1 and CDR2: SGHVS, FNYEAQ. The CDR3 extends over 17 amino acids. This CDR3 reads CASSLGIAGGGQETQYF.

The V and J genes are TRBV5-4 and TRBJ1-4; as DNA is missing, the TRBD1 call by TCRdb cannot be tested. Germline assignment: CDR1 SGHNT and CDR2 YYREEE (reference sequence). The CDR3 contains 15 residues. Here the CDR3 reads CASSSGRDINEKLFF.

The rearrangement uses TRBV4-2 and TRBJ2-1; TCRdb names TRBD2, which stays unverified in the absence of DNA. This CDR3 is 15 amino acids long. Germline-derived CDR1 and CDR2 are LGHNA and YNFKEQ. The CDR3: CASRGLAVPYNEQFF.

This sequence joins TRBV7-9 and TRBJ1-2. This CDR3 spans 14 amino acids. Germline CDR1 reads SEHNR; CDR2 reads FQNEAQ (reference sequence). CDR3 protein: CASSSQGPNYGYTF.

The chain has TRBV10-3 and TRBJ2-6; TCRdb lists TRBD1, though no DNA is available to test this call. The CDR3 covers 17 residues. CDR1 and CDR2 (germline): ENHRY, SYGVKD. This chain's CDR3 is CAINSDRGSSGANVLTF.

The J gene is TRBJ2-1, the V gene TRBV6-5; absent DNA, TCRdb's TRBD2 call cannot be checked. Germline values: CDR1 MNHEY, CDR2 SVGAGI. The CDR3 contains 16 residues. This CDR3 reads CASSYLLAGDHNEQFF.

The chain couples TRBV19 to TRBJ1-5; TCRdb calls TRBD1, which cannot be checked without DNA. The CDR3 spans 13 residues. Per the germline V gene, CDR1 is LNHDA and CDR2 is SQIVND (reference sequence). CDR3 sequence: CASVGLGNQPQHF.

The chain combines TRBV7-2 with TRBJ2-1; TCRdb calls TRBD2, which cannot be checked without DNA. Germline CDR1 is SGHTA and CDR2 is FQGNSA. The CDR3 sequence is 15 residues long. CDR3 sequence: CASSLELAGEGEQFF.

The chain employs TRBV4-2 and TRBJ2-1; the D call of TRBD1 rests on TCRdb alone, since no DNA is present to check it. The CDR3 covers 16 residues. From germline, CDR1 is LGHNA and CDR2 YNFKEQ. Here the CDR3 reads CASSQGATGNYNEQFF.

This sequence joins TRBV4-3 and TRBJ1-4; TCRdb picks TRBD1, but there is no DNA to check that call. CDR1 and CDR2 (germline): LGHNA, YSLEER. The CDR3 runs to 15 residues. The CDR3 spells CASSPGDRSNEKLFF.

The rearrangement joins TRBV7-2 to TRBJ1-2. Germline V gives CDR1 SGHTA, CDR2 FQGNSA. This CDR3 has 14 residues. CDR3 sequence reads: CASSYDAGIGGYTF.

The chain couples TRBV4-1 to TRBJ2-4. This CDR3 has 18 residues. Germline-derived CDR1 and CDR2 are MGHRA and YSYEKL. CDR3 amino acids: CASSLQDRSSSDKNIQYF.